A single sample gave rise to the 19 T cell receptor beta chains below, sequenced in a study of T cell responses to AZD1222 COVID-19 vaccine. TCRdb's table, derived via immunoSEQ multiplex PCR, lists solely in-frame clones and lacks some. The profile covers about 100,000 clones, with 92% appearing a single time and approximately 1.7% taken by the ten largest. The sample was peripheral blood, taken on day 0 of AZD1222 vaccination. These receptors came from an adult in good health.

As to this clone: Other DNA sequences in this sample translate to the same CDR3. The chain carries TRBV27 and TRBJ1-5, with D unclear. V shed 0 bases and J shed 7 bases, with 7 bases lying between them. Germline V gene lookup returns CDR1 MNHEY and CDR2 SMNVEV (reference sequence). The CDR3 consists of 13 residues. CDR3 nucleotide sequence: TGTGCCAGCAGTTTATCAGGTGGACAGCCCCAGCATTTT. This codes for CASSLSGGQPQHF.

This chain connects TRBV3-1 (or the pseudogene TRBV3-2) to TRBJ2-1, with 7 positions matching TRBD2. The germline V gene has CDR1 LGHDT and CDR2 YNNKEL (reference sequence). Losses at the gene ends were 4 bases for V and 3 bases for J; bases not matched to a gene: 6. The length of the CDR3 is 15 residues. The DNA for the CDR3 is TGTGCCAGCAGCCCCCAGGGCGGGAGCTACAATGAGCAGTTCTTC. Translated: CASSPQGGSYNEQFF.

This clone was detected only once. CDR3 sequence: CASSLSDPLAGGYEQYF. The CDR3 bases are TGTGCCAGCAGTTTATCCGATCCACTAGCGGGGGGCTACGAGCAGTACTTC. The J gene is TRBJ2-7, the V gene TRBV28; 12 nucleotides align to TRBD2. J was trimmed by 3 bases and V by 1 base; bases with no gene match: 7. CDR1 MDHEN and CDR2 SYDVKM come from the germline V gene. This CDR3 spans 17 amino acids.

This clone was recorded only once. V is TRBV27 and J is TRBJ1-6, with 7 bases lining up with TRBD1. Germline V CDR1 and CDR2: MNHEY, SMNVEV (reference sequence). This CDR3 contains 13 residues. J lost 10 bases, V lost 8 bases, and 8 bases had no gene match. The CDR3 region is CASGTGENSPLHF. The CDR3 region has the DNA TGTGCCAGCGGTACAGGGGAGAACTCACCCCTCCACTTT.

The chain combines TRBV7-3 with TRBJ1-2; D might be TRBD1 (5 bases). This CDR3 has 13 residues. Trimming stripped 3 bases from V and 7 bases from J, with 12 bases between. Per the germline V gene, CDR1 is SGHTA and CDR2 is FQGTGA. The CDR3 DNA reads TGTGCCAGCAGCTTCGGGCAGGGATTTGGCTACACCTTC. It encodes CASSFGQGFGYTF.

V is TRBV30 and J is TRBJ1-5; D might be TRBD1 (5 bases). CDR3 size: 14 residues. Germline loops: CDR1 GTSNPN, CDR2 SVGIG (reference sequence). Deletions cut 0 bases from V and 5 bases from J, with 11 bases between. The CDR3 coding sequence is TGTGCCTGGAGTGTAAAGGGGTCATATCAGCCCCAGCATTTT. Translated: CAWSVKGSYQPQHF.

This chain connects TRBV2 to TRBJ2-3; 7 nucleotides align to TRBD2. J was trimmed by 2 bases and V by 4 bases; bases with no gene match: 15. CDR1 is SNHLY, CDR2 FYNNEI, per germline. The CDR3 loop spans 18 amino acids. The CDR3 region has the DNA TGTGCCAGCAGTGGACCCGGGACTACCGAACTCTTCACAGATACGCAGTATTTT. This codes for CASSGPGTTELFTDTQYF.

This rearrangement joins TRBV5-3 to TRBJ2-2, with TRBD1 matching 10 bases. TRBV5-3 falls under the ORF class, with uncertain function. V trimming: 4 bases; J trimming: 3 bases; junction bases outside the gene matches: 27. The length of the CDR3 is 23 residues. Here the CDR3 DNA reads TGTGCCAGAAGCACACGCCAACCGGGACAGGGGTTGTCGGACCAACCCCACACCGGGGAGCTGTTTTTT. It yields the protein CARSTRQPGQGLSDQPHTGELFF.

This chain links TRBV13 with TRBJ1-2; D unresolved. Trimming cost V 1 base and J 4 bases, with 4 bases left between them. Germline V lookup: CDR1 PRHDT, CDR2 FYEKMQ (reference sequence). The CDR3 is 12 residues long. CDR3 sequence reads: CASSLEGYGYTF. In DNA, the CDR3 is TGTGCCAGCAGCTTAGAAGGCTATGGCTACACCTTC.

The V call is TRBV19, the J call TRBJ1-4; TRBD1 matches 7 bases. The CDR3 consists of 17 residues. Germline CDR1 is LNHDA and CDR2 is SQIVND (reference sequence). J lost 3 bases, V lost 6 bases, and 13 bases had no gene match. CDR3 in amino acids: CASSTETGEVANEKLFF. The CDR3 coding sequence is TGTGCCAGTAGCACCGAAACAGGGGAAGTGGCTAATGAAAAACTGTTTTTT. Combining the CDR3 with reference TRBV19 and TRBJ1-4 gives the whole variable domain DGGITQSPKYLFRKEGQNVTLSCEQNLNHDAMYWYRQDPGQGLRLIYYSQIVNDFQKGDIAEGYSVSREKKESFPLTVTSAQKNPTAFYLCASSTETGEVANEKLFFGSGTQLSVL.

The chain combines TRBV10-3 with TRBJ1-1; TRBD1 might be the D (5 bases). Germline V lookup: CDR1 ENHRY, CDR2 SYGVKD. The CDR3 is made up of 13 amino acids. V dropped 6 bases and J dropped 5 bases, with 13 bases sitting between them. In nucleotides, the CDR3 is TGTGCCATCAGCGGCTTGGGGCTTACTGAAGCTTTCTTT. Protein product: CAISGLGLTEAFF.

The rearrangement uses TRBV11-2 and TRBJ2-7; 9 bases are a match to TRBD1. Germline values: CDR1 SGHAT, CDR2 FQNNGV. V trimming: 4 bases; J trimming: 0 bases; junction bases outside the gene matches: 7. This CDR3 comprises 16 residues. CDR3 DNA sequence: TGTGCCAGCAGCTCCCAAGGGACAGGGAGCTCCTACGAGCAGTACTTC. Translation: CASSSQGTGSSYEQYF. The variable domain in full, completed from reference TRBV11-2 and TRBJ2-7, reads EAGVAQSPRYKIIEKRQSVAFWCNPISGHATLYWYQQILGQGPKLLIQFQNNGVVDDSQLPKDRFSAERLKGVDSTLKIQPAKLEDSAVYLCASSSQGTGSSYEQYFGPGTRLTVT.

This chain's CDR3 is CASSESTGELFF. Written as DNA, the CDR3 is TGTGCCAGCAGTGAGTCCACCGGGGAGCTGTTTTTT. The rearrangement joins TRBV6-1 to TRBJ2-2; D is unclear. From germline, CDR1 is MNHNS and CDR2 SASEGT. The CDR3 contains 12 residues. Trimming removed 3 bases at V and 4 bases at J, with 3 bases between.

The V and J genes are TRBV14 and TRBJ1-5; D gene uncertain. The CDR3 runs to 13 residues. CDR1 is SGHDN and CDR2 is FVKESK in the germline V gene. Trimming removed 2 bases at V and 1 base at J, with 3 bases between. This CDR3 reads CASSQQSNQPQHF. The CDR3 DNA is TGTGCCAGCAGCCAACAGAGCAATCAGCCCCAGCATTTT.

V and J are TRBV28 and TRBJ1-5, with 7 bases lining up with TRBD1. The CDR3 covers 18 residues. CDR1 is MDHEN, CDR2 SYDVKM, per germline. J lost 4 bases, V lost 5 bases, and 17 bases had no gene match. The CDR3 DNA is TGTGCCAGCAGTCCTCGACAGGGATTAAAGGGGACTAATCAGCCCCAGCATTTT. Residues: CASSPRQGLKGTNQPQHF.

This sequence joins TRBV19 and TRBJ1-1, with D perhaps matching TRBD1 (5 bases). The V gene lost 9 bases and the J gene lost 0 bases, with 11 bases spanning the gap. Looked up from germline, CDR1 is LNHDA and CDR2 is SQIVND (reference sequence). There are 13 residues in the CDR3. DNA of the CDR3: TGTGCCAGCAGGGTTGACATGAACACTGAAGCTTTCTTT. It encodes CASRVDMNTEAFF. Filled out from reference TRBV19 and TRBJ1-1, the complete variable domain reads DGGITQSPKYLFRKEGQNVTLSCEQNLNHDAMYWYRQDPGQGLRLIYYSQIVNDFQKGDIAEGYSVSREKKESFPLTVTSAQKNPTAFYLCASRVDMNTEAFFGQGTRLTVV.

The rearrangement joins TRBV28 to TRBJ1-5; D uncertain. The germline gives CDR1 MDHEN, CDR2 SYDVKM. Trimming removed 2 bases from V and 0 bases from J, with 5 bases in between. This CDR3 comprises 14 residues. CDR3 sequence (DNA): TGTGCCAGCAGTTTACTCAATAGCAATCAGCCCCAGCATTTT. Translated: CASSLLNSNQPQHF. Together with reference TRBV28 and TRBJ1-5, the CDR3 gives the full variable domain: DVKVTQSSRYLVKRTGEKVFLECVQDMDHENMFWYRQDPGLGLRLIYFSYDVKMKEKGDIPEGYSVSREKKERFSLILESASTNQTSMYLCASSLLNSNQPQHFGDGTRLSIL.

V usage is TRBV15 and J usage is TRBJ2-1; D may be TRBD2 (5 bases). CDR1 LNHNV and CDR2 YYDKDF come from the germline V gene (reference sequence). The CDR3 contains 15 residues. V was clipped by 0 bases and J by 0 bases, with 6 bases between them. The CDR3 DNA is TGTGCCACCAGCAGAGATGAGGGCTCCTACAATGAGCAGTTCTTC. Amino acids: CATSRDEGSYNEQFF.

The rearrangement uses TRBV30 and TRBJ1-2; TRBD1 matches at 7 bases. Germline values: CDR1 GTSNPN, CDR2 SVGIG (reference sequence). Losses at the gene ends were 3 bases for V and 8 bases for J; bases not matched to a gene: 9. The CDR3 totals 13 residues. The CDR3 DNA reads TGTGCCTGGAGCCAAACAGGGGCGGAAGGCTACACCTTC. Translation: CAWSQTGAEGYTF. The complete variable domain, with remaining parts taken from reference TRBV30 and TRBJ1-2, reads SQTIHQWPATLVQPVGSPLSLECTVEGTSNPNLYWYRQAAGRGLQLLFYSVGIGQISSEVPQNLSASRPQDRQFILSSKKLLLSDSGFYLCAWSQTGAEGYTFGSGTRLTVV.